This is a list of T cell receptor beta chains from one sample in a study of T cells after posttransplantation cyclophosphamide. Clones were read by immunoSEQ multiplex PCR, and TCRdb kept only the in-frame ones, dropping some. The table lists about 36,000 clones, no singletons, with approximately 1.3% in the top ten. Material for sequencing was PBMCs. These receptors came from a girl aged 5-17 years in good health, CMV-negative, and a related stem cell transplant donor. The CDR3 runs from the conserved cysteine through the conserved F or W. A D gene is named only where the DNA matches it firmly. Clone sizes are given selectively: once, few, many, or a class where the clone is expanded.

TRBV10-3	TRBJ2-2	NA	many	CAISERDKNTGELFF	TGTGCCATCAGTGAGCGGGATAAGAACACCGGGGAGCTGTTTTTT
TRBV2	TRBJ1-1	NA	few	CASSRRPRDTEAFF	TGTGCCAGCAGTAGGAGACCGAGGGACACTGAAGCTTTCTTT
TRBV9	TRBJ1-5	NA	many	CASSVVKGAGQPQHF	TGTGCCAGCAGCGTGGTGAAAGGGGCTGGTCAGCCCCAGCATTTT
TRBV6-5	TRBJ1-2	NA	NA	CASSPGGDGYTF	TGTGCCAGCAGCCCCGGGGGAGACGGCTACACCTTC
TRBV19	TRBJ2-5	NA	many	CASSSAGRRDGTQYF	TGTGCCAGTAGTTCGGCGGGACGGAGGGATGGGACCCAGTACTTC
TRBV18	TRBJ1-5	TRBD1	many	CASSPLQGQPQHF	TGTGCCAGCTCACCACTACAGGGGCAGCCCCAGCATTTT
TRBV5-1	TRBJ1-2	NA	many	CASSMTGYGYTF	TGCGCCAGCAGCATGACGGGCTATGGCTACACCTTC
TRBV5-1	TRBJ2-1	TRBD2	NA	CASSGTSGSSYNEQFF	TGCGCCAGCAGCGGGACTAGCGGGAGCTCCTACAATGAGCAGTTCTTC
TRBV5-1	TRBJ2-1	TRBD2	many	CASTPGGLGEQFF	TGCGCCAGCACTCCGGGGGGGCTTGGTGAGCAGTTCTTC
TRBV5-1	TRBJ2-3	TRBD2	many	CASSLAGGRVSDTQYF	TGCGCCAGCAGCTTGGCCGGCGGGAGGGTTTCAGATACGCAGTATTTT
TRBV27	TRBJ2-1	TRBD1	few	CASRWTGGTYNEQFF	TGTGCCAGCAGGTGGACAGGGGGTACCTACAATGAGCAGTTCTTC
TRBV4-2	TRBJ2-1	TRBD2	few	CASSQNTGTNSYNEQFF	TGTGCCAGCAGCCAAAATACCGGGACTAACTCCTACAATGAGCAGTTCTTC
TRBV29-1	TRBJ2-7	NA	many	CSVDGPGEGYEQYF	TGCAGCGTTGACGGGCCGGGAGAGGGCTACGAGCAGTACTTC
TRBV6-4	TRBJ1-5	NA	few	CASSKETNQPQHF	TGTGCCAGCAGCAAGGAGACCAATCAGCCCCAGCATTTT
TRBV9	TRBJ1-2	NA	NA	CASSPSPGDYGYTF	TGTGCCAGCAGCCCCAGCCCAGGGGACTATGGCTACACCTTC
TRBV7-3	TRBJ2-1	TRBD2	NA	CASSSPTSGGTDNEQFF	TGTGCCAGCAGCTCCCCTACTAGCGGGGGGACGGACAATGAGCAGTTCTTC
TRBV6-6	TRBJ2-3	NA	few	CASSPWSRADTQYF	TGTGCCAGCAGCCCGTGGAGCAGGGCAGATACGCAGTATTTT
TRBV7-3	TRBJ1-6	TRBD1	many	CASSSGQGSSPLHF	TGTGCCAGCAGCTCAGGACAGGGATCTTCACCCCTCCACTTT
TRBV7-6	TRBJ2-6	NA	few	CASSLGSSGANVLTF	TGTGCCAGCAGCTTAGGCAGCTCTGGGGCCAACGTCCTGACTTTC
TRBV6-1	TRBJ1-1	TRBD1	many	CASPDRANMNTEAFF	TGTGCCAGCCCGGACAGGGCAAATATGAACACTGAAGCTTTCTTT
TRBV19	TRBJ1-6	TRBD1	many	CASTEDRVNSPLHF	TGTGCCAGTACCGAGGACAGGGTTAATTCACCCCTCCACTTT
TRBV7-9	TRBJ1-1	NA	many	CASSLSQGGAFF	TGTGCCAGCAGCTTATCACAGGGTGGGGCTTTCTTT
TRBV5-1	TRBJ1-2	NA	NA	CASSLGHQSGGYTF	TGCGCCAGCAGCTTGGGACACCAATCAGGTGGCTACACCTTC
TRBV6-1	TRBJ2-2	TRBD2	many	CASSEAGVRDTGELFF	TGTGCCAGCAGTGAGGCGGGGGTTAGGGACACCGGGGAGCTGTTTTTT
TRBV28	TRBJ2-2	TRBD1	many	CASSGGDREGTGELFF	TGTGCCAGCAGCGGAGGGGACAGGGAGGGTACCGGGGAGCTGTTTTTT
TRBV5-4	TRBJ2-1	NA	many	CASSFRTVDYNEQFF	TGTGCCAGCAGCTTCCGGACAGTCGATTACAATGAGCAGTTCTTC